This passage covers 25 T cell receptor beta chains from one sample sequenced in a study of blood T cell repertoires in COVID-19. Using immunoSEQ multiplex PCR, the repertoire was profiled, and TCRdb retains in-frame clones only, with some absent. The table includes under 450,000 clones, 80% to 90% detected once. Sequenced material: peripheral blood. The receptors stem from a woman aged 60-75 years with COVID-19, enrolled during active disease.

This chain links TRBV6-5 with TRBJ1-5; D is possibly TRBD1 (5 bases). The CDR3 totals 13 residues. Germline CDR1 MNHEY, CDR2 SVGAGI. Trimming stripped 6 bases from V and 3 bases from J, with 9 bases between. CDR3 nucleotide sequence: TGTGCCAGCAGAGGGGCTATCAATCAGCCCCAGCATTTT. This codes for CASRGAINQPQHF.

V and J are TRBV4-3 and TRBJ2-5; D is perhaps TRBD2 (5 bases). The germline V and J ends were trimmed by 1 base and 4 bases, with 13 bases remaining between them. CDR1 LGHNA and CDR2 YSLEER come from the germline V gene. The CDR3 runs 15 residues. Written as DNA, the CDR3 is TGCGCCAGCAGCCAAGCGGGGTCCCCTGGAGAGACCCAGTACTTC. Its translation: CASSQAGSPGETQYF.

The V call is TRBV19, the J call TRBJ1-1; 8 bases match TRBD1. Looked up from germline, CDR1 is LNHDA and CDR2 is SQIVND (reference sequence). The CDR3 has 16 residues. V lost 5 bases to trimming and J lost 6 bases; unmatched junction nucleotides: 14. CDR3 region: CASSSLFGQGGSEAFF. The CDR3 coding sequence is TGTGCCAGTAGTTCACTATTCGGACAGGGCGGCTCTGAAGCTTTCTTT.

The chain couples TRBV6-2 or TRBV6-3 to TRBJ2-3; D might be TRBD2 (7 bases). The CDR3 totals 17 residues. The ends were cut back, 5 bases at V and 1 base at J, with 19 bases in the middle. Germline-derived CDR1 and CDR2 are MNHEY and SVGEGT. Written as DNA, the CDR3 is TGTGCCAGCAGTGTGTATGGGGGGGGGCCGGGCACAGATACGCAGTATTTT. Protein: CASSVYGGGPGTDTQYF.

The rearrangement uses TRBV19 and TRBJ1-6, with a possible D match to TRBD1 (5 bases). The CDR3 length is 17 residues. Trimming took off 7 bases at V and 7 bases at J, with 23 bases between the two ends. CDR1 LNHDA and CDR2 SQIVND come from the germline V gene (reference sequence). CDR3 in amino acids: CASTKRPGPGKNSPLHF. The CDR3, as DNA: TGTGCCAGTACCAAACGTCCTGGGCCAGGGAAGAATTCACCCCTCCACTTT.

The V call is TRBV7-3, the J call TRBJ2-1, with 10 bases lining up with TRBD1. The germline gives CDR1 SGHTA, CDR2 FQGTGA. CDR3 length: 13 residues. Trimming at V came to 5 bases and at J to 7 bases, leaving 2 bases not matched to a gene. The CDR3 bases are TGTGCCAGCAGCGTGGGACAGGGGAATGAGCAGTTCTTC. Its translation is CASSVGQGNEQFF.

This clone was picked up one time. V usage is TRBV5-4 and J usage is TRBJ1-4; 7 bases map to TRBD1. V lost 4 bases and J lost 3; bases outside the gene matches: 3. The CDR3 is made up of 14 amino acids. Looked up from germline, CDR1 is SGHNT and CDR2 is YYREEE (reference sequence). The CDR3 bases are TGTGCCAGCAGCCCCGGACAGGCTAATGAAAAACTGTTTTTT. This sequence encodes CASSPGQANEKLFF.

The V and J genes are TRBV6-6 and TRBJ1-1; D not resolved. The CDR3 has 15 residues. V was cut by 6 bases and J by 0 bases, with 14 bases left in between. CDR1 and CDR2 (germline): MNHNY, SVGAGI (reference sequence). The CDR3 region is CASRDNTHLNTEAFF. CDR3 DNA sequence: TGTGCCAGCAGAGACAACACCCATCTGAACACTGAAGCTTTCTTT.

V is TRBV7-3 and J is TRBJ2-5, with 11 bases identical to TRBD2. CDR1 is SGHTA, CDR2 FQGTGA, per germline. Trimming at V came to 2 bases and at J to 5 bases, leaving 4 bases not matched to a gene. CDR3 length: 15 amino acids. The CDR3 bases are TGTGCCAGCAGCTTACTAGCTAGCGGGGGGGAGACCCAGTACTTC. This codes for CASSLLASGGETQYF.

The rearrangement joins TRBV6-5 to TRBJ2-4, with D perhaps TRBD1 (6 bases). The germline V gene has CDR1 MNHEY and CDR2 SVGAGI. This CDR3 contains 16 residues. Trimming pared 4 bases from V and 1 base from J, leaving 14 bases between. The CDR3 is CASSSTGLVAKNIQYF. The DNA of the CDR3 is TGTGCCAGCAGTTCTACAGGGTTGGTGGCCAAAAACATTCAGTACTTC.

V usage is TRBV20-1 and J usage is TRBJ2-7, with TRBD1 matching 8 bases. Germline lookup yields CDR1 DFQATT and CDR2 SNEGSKA (reference sequence). The ends lost 3 bases at V and 3 bases at J; junction bases unmatched: 4. CDR3 length: 13 residues. CDR3 loop: CSASTDRDYEQYF. The DNA of the CDR3 is TGCAGTGCTAGTACGGACAGGGACTACGAGCAGTACTTC.

V gene TRBV3-1 (or the pseudogene TRBV3-2) combines with J gene TRBJ1-1, with TRBD1 matching over 7 bases. The CDR3 is made up of 13 amino acids. Per the germline V gene, CDR1 is LGHDT and CDR2 is YNNKEL (reference sequence). J lost 8 bases, V lost 1 base, and 4 bases had no gene match. CDR3 sequence: CASSQGQDREAFF. Written as DNA, the CDR3 is TGTGCCAGCAGCCAAGGCCAGGACAGGGAAGCTTTCTTT.

This clone was seen just once. V usage is TRBV9 and J usage is TRBJ2-3; the match to TRBD2 covers 8 bases. V shed 4 bases and J 7 bases; nucleotides not matched to a gene: 11. CDR3 length equals 15 residues. From germline, CDR1 is SGDLS and CDR2 YYNGEE. CDR3 sequence (DNA): TGTGCCAGCAGCCTCGACGGGGGGGCTGTGAATACGCAGTATTTT. Protein: CASSLDGGAVNTQYF.

CDR3 coding DNA: TGTGCCAGCAGCCAAGGACAGGGTATAATCGGTGGCTACACCTTC. Translated: CASSQGQGIIGGYTF. The V and J genes are TRBV5-4 and TRBJ1-2; the match to TRBD1 covers 8 bases. This CDR3 has 15 residues. Germline CDR1 and CDR2: SGHNT and YYREEE (reference sequence). The J segment lost 7 bases and the V segment lost 4 bases, leaving 12 bases of the junction unmatched.

The chain has TRBV5-6 and TRBJ2-7, with 8 positions matching TRBD2. The CDR3 length is 13 residues. The germline V gene has CDR1 SGHDT and CDR2 YYEEEE. V gave up 3 bases and J gave up 2 bases; unmatched junction bases: 1. For the CDR3, the DNA is TGTGCCAGCAGCTCGGGGGGGCCCTACGAGCAGTACTTC. Its translation: CASSSGGPYEQYF.

This chain links TRBV6-5 with TRBJ1-1; 9 bases are shared with TRBD1. CDR3 length: 14 amino acids. V lost 6 bases, J lost 5 bases, and 7 bases stayed unmatched. Germline V gene data show CDR1 as MNHEY and CDR2 as SVGAGI. The CDR3 here is CASRVGQGRTEAFF. The CDR3 nucleotides read TGTGCCAGCAGGGTTGGACAGGGGAGGACTGAAGCTTTCTTT.

This clone has more than one count but fewer than ten. The genes are TRBV2 and TRBJ2-7; D unclear. CDR1 is SNHLY and CDR2 is FYNNEI in the germline V gene. The CDR3 has 11 residues. Trimming pared 6 bases from V and 6 bases from J, leaving 9 bases between. The chain's CDR3 is CASRIHGEQYF. CDR3 sequence (DNA): TGTGCCAGCAGGATACATGGCGAGCAGTACTTC.

This clone was counted a few times. The chain is built from TRBV7-3 and TRBJ1-1; D remains unclear. Germline CDR1 and CDR2: SGHTA and FQGTGA. Trimming stripped 5 bases from V and 0 bases from J, with 13 bases between. The CDR3 loop spans 15 amino acids. The CDR3 DNA reads as TGTGCCAGCAGCCCCGGGAACAGAGTGAACACTGAAGCTTTCTTT. Encoded protein: CASSPGNRVNTEAFF.

CDR3 region: CASSQHGQGFEQPQHF. Here the CDR3 DNA reads TGTGCCAGCAGCCAACATGGACAGGGCTTCGAACAGCCCCAGCATTTT. V gene TRBV3-1 (or the pseudogene TRBV3-2) combines with J gene TRBJ1-5; 8 bases are a match to TRBD1. The CDR3 consists of 16 residues. Germline lookup yields CDR1 LGHDT and CDR2 YNNKEL (reference sequence). V shed 2 bases and J 7 bases; nucleotides not matched to a gene: 10.

This chain connects TRBV7-8 to TRBJ2-2; D is perhaps TRBD1 (6 bases). This CDR3 spans 18 amino acids. Germline loops: CDR1 SGHVS, CDR2 FQNEAQ. Trimming cost V 1 base and J 3 bases, with 18 bases left between them. CDR3 loop: CASSLGRSQGRDTGELFF. DNA for the CDR3: TGTGCCAGCAGCTTAGGGAGATCACAGGGAAGGGACACCGGGGAGCTGTTTTTT.

The chain joins TRBV27 to TRBJ1-2; D possibly corresponds to TRBD1 (6 bases). Germline CDR1 reads MNHEY; CDR2 reads SMNVEV (reference sequence). The CDR3 covers 12 residues. V was trimmed by 6 bases and J by 8 bases, leaving 13 bases between them. CDR3 sequence reads: CASSSGVEGYTF. CDR3 coding DNA: TGTGCCAGCAGCTCAGGGGTCGAGGGCTACACCTTC.

J is TRBJ2-5 and V is TRBV10-3; possibly TRBD2 for D (6 bases). The V end was cut by 10 bases, the J end by 4 bases, with 19 bases between. The CDR3 is 14 residues long. CDR1 ENHRY and CDR2 SYGVKD come from the germline V gene. The CDR3 coding sequence is TGTGCCACCTCGGCGGGGTGGGGTGGAGAGACCCAGTACTTC. Amino acids: CATSAGWGGETQYF.

The rearrangement uses TRBV29-1 and TRBJ1-2, with TRBD1 matching over 7 bases. The germline V gene encodes CDR1 SQVTM and CDR2 ANQGSEA. After removal of 5 bases from V and 2 bases from J, the junction contained 2 bases not matched to a gene. The CDR3 runs 12 residues. The CDR3 region is CSVLQGNYGYTF. CDR3 nucleotides: TGCAGCGTTCTACAGGGGAACTATGGCTACACCTTC.

The V and J genes are TRBV9 and TRBJ1-2; perhaps TRBD1 as D (5 bases). CDR1 SGDLS and CDR2 YYNGEE come from the germline V gene. This CDR3 comprises 15 residues. V lost 0 bases and J lost 6, with 15 bases in between. Here the CDR3 reads CASSVDSSGWDGYTF. The CDR3 bases are TGTGCCAGCAGCGTAGACTCGTCAGGGTGGGATGGCTACACCTTC.

The chain uses TRBV19 and TRBJ1-3; tentatively, D is TRBD1 (5 bases). Trimming shortened V by 1 base and J by 4 bases, and 20 bases separated the two germline ends. Germline V gives CDR1 LNHDA, CDR2 SQIVND (reference sequence). This CDR3 is built from 18 residues. The CDR3 here is CASSIVSGVQHPGNTIYF. The CDR3 bases are TGTGCCAGTAGTATAGTGTCGGGGGTACAGCATCCAGGAAACACCATATATTTT. Based on the CDR3 plus reference TRBV19 and TRBJ1-3, the full variable domain is DGGITQSPKYLFRKEGQNVTLSCEQNLNHDAMYWYRQDPGQGLRLIYYSQIVNDFQKGDIAEGYSVSREKKESFPLTVTSAQKNPTAFYLCASSIVSGVQHPGNTIYFGEGSWLTVV.